This T cell receptor beta chain was captured in a study of T cell responses to AZD1222 COVID-19 vaccine. Study information: Pooled samples include second doses given at about 4 or 12 weeks.

This clone was seen only a few times. The target antigen is unknown. Measured with immunoSEQ multiplex PCR; TCRdb has only the in-frame clones, and not every one. Among about 76,000 clones listed, around nine tenths were seen once. Study observations and caveats: With two AZD1222 doses given, Spike-specific TCR breadth and depth both rose. Among AZD1222 vaccinees, only six were seropositive at baseline. The donors showed a predominance of white British ancestry and of females, with possible underestimation of clonal diversity.

The clonotype was recovered from an adult in good health. Material: peripheral blood, obtained on day 0 of AZD1222 vaccination.

The CDR3 nucleotides read TGTGCCAGCAGTGAAGAAATAGGACCAAATCAGCCCCAGCATTTT. Encoded protein: CASSEEIGPNQPQHF. This sequence joins TRBV2 and TRBJ1-5; D is ambiguous. CDR3 length equals 15 residues. The germline V gene has CDR1 SNHLY and CDR2 FYNNEI. With 1 base removed from V and 4 bases from J, the gap between germline ends came to 11 bases.